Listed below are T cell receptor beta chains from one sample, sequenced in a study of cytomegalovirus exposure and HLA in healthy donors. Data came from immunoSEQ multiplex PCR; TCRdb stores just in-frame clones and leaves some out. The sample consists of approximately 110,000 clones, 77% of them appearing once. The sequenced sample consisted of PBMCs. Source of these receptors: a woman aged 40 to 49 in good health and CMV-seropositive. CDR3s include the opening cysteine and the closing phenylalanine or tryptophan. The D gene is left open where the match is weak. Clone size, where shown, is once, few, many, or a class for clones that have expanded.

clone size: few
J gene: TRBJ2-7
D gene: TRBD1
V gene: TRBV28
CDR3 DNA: TGTGCCAGCAGCTTGACAGGGGCCTACGAGCAGTACTTC
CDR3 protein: CASSLTGAYEQYF

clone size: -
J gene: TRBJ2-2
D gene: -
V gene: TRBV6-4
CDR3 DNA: TGTGCCAGCAGCCTCGGACCGGGGGACACCGGGGAGCTGTTTTTT
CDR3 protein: CASSLGPGDTGELFF

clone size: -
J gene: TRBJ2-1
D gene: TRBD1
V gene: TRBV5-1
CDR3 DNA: TGCGCCAGCAGCTTGGGATGGGGACAGTCATCCAATGAGCAGTTCTTC
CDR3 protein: CASSLGWGQSSNEQFF

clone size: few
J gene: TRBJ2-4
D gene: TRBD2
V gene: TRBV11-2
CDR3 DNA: TGTGCCAGCAGCTTATCAAGGGCACTAGCGATGGACTTC
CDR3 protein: CASSLSRALAMDF

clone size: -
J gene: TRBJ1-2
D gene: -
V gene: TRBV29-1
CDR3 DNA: TGCAGCGTTGGTGGGGACACCGACTATGGCTACACCTTC
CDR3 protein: CSVGGDTDYGYTF

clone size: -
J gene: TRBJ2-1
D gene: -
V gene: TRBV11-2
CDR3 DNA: TGTGCCAGCACCTCGGGGCGGGGCTCCTACAATGAGCAGTTCTTC
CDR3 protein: CASTSGRGSYNEQFF

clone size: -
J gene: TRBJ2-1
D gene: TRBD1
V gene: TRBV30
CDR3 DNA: TGTGCCTGGAGACCACAGGGGGGCAATGAGCAGTTCTTC
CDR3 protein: CAWRPQGGNEQFF

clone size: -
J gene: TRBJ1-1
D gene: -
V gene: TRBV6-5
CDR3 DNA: TGTGCCAGCAGTTACCGGACCGCAGGGACTGAAGCTTTCTTT
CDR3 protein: CASSYRTAGTEAFF

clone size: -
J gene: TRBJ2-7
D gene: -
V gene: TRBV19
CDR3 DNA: TGTGCCAGTAGTTGGATGATGGGAGGTGGCGAGCAGTACTTC
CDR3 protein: CASSWMMGGGEQYF

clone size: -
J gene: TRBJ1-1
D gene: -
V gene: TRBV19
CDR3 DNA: TGTGCCAGTGATAGTATGAACACTGAAGCTTTCTTT
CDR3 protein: CASDSMNTEAFF

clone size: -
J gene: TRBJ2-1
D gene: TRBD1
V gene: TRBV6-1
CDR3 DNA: TGTGCCAGCAGTGTGACAGGGCAAGTTGAGCAGTTCTTC
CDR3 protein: CASSVTGQVEQFF

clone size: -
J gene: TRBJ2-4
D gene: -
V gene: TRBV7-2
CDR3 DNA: TGTGCCAGCAGCCTACAGGCCGGGGCCAAAAACATTCAGTACTTC
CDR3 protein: CASSLQAGAKNIQYF

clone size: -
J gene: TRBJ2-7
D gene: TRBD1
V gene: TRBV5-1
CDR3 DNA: TGCGCCAGCAGCTTCGACAGGGTAGGCACCTACGAGCAGTACTTC
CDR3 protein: CASSFDRVGTYEQYF

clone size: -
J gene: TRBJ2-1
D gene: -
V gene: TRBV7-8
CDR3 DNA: TGTGCCAGCACCGCAACTAGAAGGGCCTACAATGAGCAGTTCTTC
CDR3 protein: CASTATRRAYNEQFF

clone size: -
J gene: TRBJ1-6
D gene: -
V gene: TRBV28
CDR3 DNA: TGTGCCAGCAGGGGACACACCCTGGGTTCACCCCTCCACTTT
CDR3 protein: CASRGHTLGSPLHF

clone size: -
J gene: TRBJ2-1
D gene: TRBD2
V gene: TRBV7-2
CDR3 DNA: TGTGCCAGCAACCCCCGAGCGTGGCGGGAGGGGGGTGAGCAGTTCTTC
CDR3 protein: CASNPRAWREGGEQFF

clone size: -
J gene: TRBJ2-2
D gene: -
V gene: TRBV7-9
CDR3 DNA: TGTGCCAGCAGGGCTGATACGAACACCGGGGAGCTGTTTTTT
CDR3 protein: CASRADTNTGELFF

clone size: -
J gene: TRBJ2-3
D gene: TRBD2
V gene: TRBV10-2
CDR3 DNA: TGCGCCAGCGCCCGCGGGACTAGCGGGAGCACAGATACGCAGTATTTT
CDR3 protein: CASARGTSGSTDTQYF

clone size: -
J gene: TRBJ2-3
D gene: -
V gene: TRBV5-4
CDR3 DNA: TGTGCCAGCAGCTCCAGGAATACGGTTAAGGACACAGATACGCAGTATTTT
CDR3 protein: CASSSRNTVKDTDTQYF

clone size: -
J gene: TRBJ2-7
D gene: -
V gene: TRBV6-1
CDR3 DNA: TGTGCCAGCAGCCTAAGGAAGGAGTACGAGCAGTACTTC
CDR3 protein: CASSLRKEYEQYF

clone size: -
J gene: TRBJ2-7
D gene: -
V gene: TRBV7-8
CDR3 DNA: TGTGCCAGCAGCCAGCAGAACTACGAGCAGTACTTC
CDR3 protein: CASSQQNYEQYF

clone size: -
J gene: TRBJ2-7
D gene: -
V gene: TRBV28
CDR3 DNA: TGTGCCAGCAGTTTAATTCGGCGAGGCGAGCAGTACTTC
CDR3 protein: CASSLIRRGEQYF

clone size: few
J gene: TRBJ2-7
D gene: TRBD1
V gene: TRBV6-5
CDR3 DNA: TGTGCCAGCAGTCGCCTCCAGGGGGCTTACGAGCAGTACTTC
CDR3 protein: CASSRLQGAYEQYF

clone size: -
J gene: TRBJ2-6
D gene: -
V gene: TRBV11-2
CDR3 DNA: TGTGCCAGCAAACGGGAGATCTCTGGGGCCAACGTCCTGACTTTC
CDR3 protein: CASKREISGANVLTF

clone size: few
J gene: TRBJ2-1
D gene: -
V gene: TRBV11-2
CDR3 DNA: TGTGCCAGCAGCTTAGTAAGGAGGGCGAAAGGGGATACATATGAGCAGTTCTTC
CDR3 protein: CASSLVRRAKGDTYEQFF